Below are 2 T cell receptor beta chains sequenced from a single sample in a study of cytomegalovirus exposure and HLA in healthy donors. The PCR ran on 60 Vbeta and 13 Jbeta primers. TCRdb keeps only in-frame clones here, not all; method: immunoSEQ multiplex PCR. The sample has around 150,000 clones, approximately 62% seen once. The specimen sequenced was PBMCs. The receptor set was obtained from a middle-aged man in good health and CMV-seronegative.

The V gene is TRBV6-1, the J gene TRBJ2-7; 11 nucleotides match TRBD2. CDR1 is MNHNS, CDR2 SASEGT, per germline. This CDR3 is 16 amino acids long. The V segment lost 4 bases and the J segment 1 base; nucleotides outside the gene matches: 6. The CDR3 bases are TGTGCCAGCAGTGCAATAACTAGCGGGGGTTCCTACGAGCAGTACTTC. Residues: CASSAITSGGSYEQYF.

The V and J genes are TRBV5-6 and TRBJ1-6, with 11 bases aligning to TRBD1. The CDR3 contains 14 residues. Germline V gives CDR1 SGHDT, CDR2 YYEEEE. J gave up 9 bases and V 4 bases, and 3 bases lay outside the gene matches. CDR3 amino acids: CASSHGTGGSPLHF. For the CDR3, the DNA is TGTGCCAGCAGCCACGGGACAGGGGGTTCACCCCTCCACTTT.